This T cell receptor beta chain originates from a study of T cells after yellow fever vaccination. The wider study: SMART-Seq v4 Ultra Low Input prepared the low-cell-number fractions.

Study-level findings and limits: Repertoires sorted by FACS could include abundant clonotypes that are contaminants from the bulk population. Most primary-vaccination clones recurred post-booster (just under 98% CD4, over 70% CD8).

In making TCR cDNA, 5'RACE template switching added a universal primer site and UMIs to it. TCRdb analysed the 5' RACE reads with MiXCR anew, one entry per CDR3 protein. Of 500,000 to 700,000 distinct CDR3 sequences detected, 15% to 20% appear once; the ten largest clones hold 13% to 15%. As regards this clonotype: As yet, its antigen is unknown.

This CDR3 region has 13 residues. Germline V CDR1 and CDR2: SGHRS, YFSETQ. Unmatched junction bases numbered 3, after V lost 1 base and J lost 5 bases. The rearrangement links TRBV5-1 to TRBJ2-7, with 7 bases matching TRBD2. The clonotype was recovered from a man aged 25-45 years who received the YFV17D yellow fever vaccine. This sample comprised PBMCs, obtained 15 days after the yellow fever booster vaccination. CDR3 in amino acids: CASSLMGLHEQYF. In nucleotides, the CDR3 is TGCGCCAGCAGCTTGATGGGACTACACGAGCAGTACTTC.